This T cell receptor (beta chain) was captured by sequencing in a study of identical twins. In this sample, this clonotype turned up many times. Its target is not known. The CDR3 has 12 residues. Germline V CDR1 and CDR2: SQVTM, ANQGSEA. V lost 6 bases and J lost 4, with 12 bases in between. Study observations and caveats: Fewer insertions characterized abundant cord blood beta clonotypes, whereas memory repertoires showed none.

Addition of a universal primer site occurred through template switching, and cDNA carried unique molecular identifiers. TCRdb reanalysed the 5' RACE reads using MiXCR and keeps one entry per CDR3 protein. The repertoire consists of roughly 190,000 distinct CDR3 sequences, with 15% to 20% occurring once and the leading ten covering 35% to 50%. These data were likewise used in another study, on T cells expressing NK-cell markers. In that study: Eight donors were sequenced, seven testing HCMV-seropositive and one testing seronegative.

This receptor was identified in a woman aged 18 to 35 in good health. The chain has TRBV29-1 and TRBJ1-2; D is possibly TRBD1 (5 bases). Sequencing was performed on CD8+ T cells sorted from blood. The CDR3 bases are TGCAGCGTAGGGGCGAGACCCTATGGCTACACCTTC. The encoded protein is CSVGARPYGYTF.